The rows below give T cell receptor beta chains drawn from one sample of a study of shared clonotypes between healthy human individuals. The assay was immunoSEQ multiplex PCR, and TCRdb's table has in-frame clones only and misses some. The data hold roughly 2.6 million clones, with around nine tenths observed a single time. What was sequenced was naive CD4+ T cells sorted from blood. The receptors were sampled from a young man in good health. CDR3s include the opening cysteine and the closing phenylalanine or tryptophan. A D gene is named only where the DNA matches it firmly. Clone sizes are given selectively: once, few, many, or a class where the clone is expanded.

J: TRBJ2-3
V: TRBV5-1
D: -
size: -
CDR3: CASSERAYTQYF
DNA: TGCGCCAGCAGCGAAAGGGCCTATACGCAGTATTTT

J: TRBJ2-5
V: TRBV6-1
D: -
size: -
CDR3: CASRFSQGIQETQYF
DNA: TGTGCCAGCAGATTCTCCCAGGGGATCCAAGAGACCCAGTACTTC

J: TRBJ2-3
V: TRBV5-4
D: TRBD1
size: -
CDR3: CASRDRSSSTDTQYF
DNA: TGTGCCAGTAGGGACAGGTCTTCTAGCACAGATACGCAGTATTTT

J: TRBJ1-2
V: TRBV5-4
D: -
size: -
CDR3: CASSRGTSSSSHTF
DNA: TGTGCCAGCAGCCGGGGGACATCGAGTAGTTCCCACACCTTC

J: TRBJ1-4
V: TRBV28
D: -
size: -
CDR3: CASSLTRGHEKLFF
DNA: TGTGCCAGCAGTTTGACCCGAGGTCACGAAAAACTGTTTTTT

J: TRBJ2-7
V: TRBV30
D: -
size: -
CDR3: CAWSVRSGYYEQYF
DNA: TGTGCCTGGAGTGTAAGGAGCGGATACTACGAGCAGTACTTC

J: TRBJ2-7
V: TRBV5-1
D: TRBD2
size: -
CDR3: CASSSSGFTYEQYF
DNA: TGCGCCAGCAGTTCTAGCGGATTCACCTACGAGCAGTACTTC

J: TRBJ1-2
V: TRBV6-5
D: -
size: -
CDR3: CASSLKGVVNYGYTF
DNA: TGTGCCAGCAGTCTAAAAGGGGTGGTTAACTATGGCTACACCTTC

J: TRBJ1-5
V: TRBV6-1
D: -
size: -
CDR3: CASSVSYSNQPQHF
DNA: TGTGCCAGCAGTGTCAGCTATAGCAATCAGCCCCAGCATTTT

J: TRBJ2-4
V: TRBV11-2
D: TRBD1
size: -
CDR3: CASSLQGTGKNIQYF
DNA: TGTGCCAGCAGCTTACAGGGGACAGGGAAAAACATTCAGTACTTC

J: TRBJ1-1
V: TRBV5-1
D: -
size: -
CDR3: CASSLEGQSNTEAFF
DNA: TGCGCCAGCAGCTTGGAAGGACAGTCGAACACTGAAGCTTTCTTT

J: TRBJ1-1
V: TRBV15
D: -
size: -
CDR3: CATSRDTANTEAFF
DNA: TGTGCCACCAGCAGAGATACGGCCAACACTGAAGCTTTCTTT

J: TRBJ2-1
V: TRBV7-2
D: TRBD2
size: -
CDR3: CASSPGIAGGNEQFF
DNA: TGTGCCAGCAGCCCGGGGATAGCGGGCGGGAATGAGCAGTTCTTC

J: TRBJ2-3
V: TRBV7-8
D: -
size: -
CDR3: CASSPYTDTQYF
DNA: TGTGCCAGCAGCCCATACACAGATACGCAGTATTTT

J: TRBJ2-6
V: TRBV6-1
D: -
size: once
CDR3: CASSRSGANVLTF
DNA: TGTGCCAGCAGTCGGTCTGGGGCCAACGTCCTGACTTTC

J: TRBJ1-1
V: TRBV5-4
D: -
size: few
CDR3: CASSMRTALYEAFF
DNA: TGTGCCAGCAGCATGCGGACAGCCCTCTACGAAGCTTTCTTT

J: TRBJ2-3
V: TRBV19
D: -
size: -
CDR3: CASSIEWVADTQYF
DNA: TGTGCCAGTAGTATCGAGTGGGTGGCAGATACGCAGTATTTT

J: TRBJ1-4
V: TRBV15
D: -
size: -
CDR3: CATSSEWGQGEKLFF
DNA: TGTGCCACCAGCAGCGAGTGGGGGCAAGGTGAAAAACTGTTTTTT

J: TRBJ1-1
V: TRBV18
D: -
size: many
CDR3: CASSPGGNTEAFF
DNA: TGTGCCAGCTCACCAGGGGGGAACACTGAAGCTTTCTTT

J: TRBJ2-5
V: TRBV29-1
D: -
size: -
CDR3: CSVEGRLAQETQYF
DNA: TGCAGCGTTGAAGGTCGTCTAGCCCAAGAGACCCAGTACTTC

J: TRBJ1-6
V: TRBV5-6
D: -
size: -
CDR3: CASSLQGRGYNSPLHF
DNA: TGTGCCAGCAGCCTACAGGGCCGGGGCTATAATTCACCCCTCCACTTT

J: TRBJ2-3
V: TRBV10-3
D: TRBD2
size: -
CDR3: CAVSGGSSAADTQYF
DNA: TGTGCCGTTTCCGGGGGGTCATCGGCAGCAGATACGCAGTATTTT